This T cell receptor (beta chain) was captured by sequencing in a study of shared clonotypes between healthy human individuals. Notes on the study in general: When naive CD4 clonotypes were compared across several donors, 5% to 5.5% were shared.

Comments on this clone: The antigen remains undetermined.

The study ran the assay at deep level. About 33,000 T cell genomes (approximately 0.2 ug DNA) went into each sorted-subset replicate. TCRdb's copy holds only in-frame clones and misses some; the assay was immunoSEQ multiplex PCR. Here the sample spans around 700,000 clones, under 80% being singletons. The CDR3 contains 14 residues. CDR1 and CDR2 from the germline V gene are SGHAT and FQNNGV. V dropped 4 bases and J dropped 8 bases, with 15 bases sitting between them. Sequencing input: memory CD4+ T cells sorted from blood. The sample's subset: CD45RA-negative fraction. This chain links TRBV11-2 with TRBJ2-4, with D maybe TRBD2 (6 bases). The source is a woman aged 25 to 45 in good health. The CDR3 sequence: CASSYLTRLDIQYF. DNA of the CDR3: TGTGCCAGCAGCTACCTGACTAGGTTGGACATTCAGTACTTC.